The 20 T cell receptor beta chains presented below share a single source sample, sequenced in a study of identical twins. TCRdb recomputed calls from the 5' RACE reads with MiXCR, one row per CDR3 protein. The table lists roughly 480,000 distinct CDR3 sequences, roughly 24% of them singletons, with 2.9% in the top ten. Another study also made use of these data, one on T cells expressing NK-cell markers.

The sequencing sample was made of CD4+ T cells sorted from blood. The receptor source for this set is a woman younger than 30 in good health.

Only a few counts were recorded for this clonotype. The chain is built from TRBV5-4 and TRBJ2-7, with D possibly TRBD2 on 6 matching bases. The CDR3 loop spans 13 amino acids. Germline V CDR1 and CDR2: SGHNT, YYREEE (reference sequence). V lost 2 bases, J lost 6 bases, and 12 bases lay in between. The CDR3 protein is CASSFYRDFEQYF. The CDR3 bases are TGTGCCAGCAGCTTCTACCGGGACTTCGAGCAGTACTTC. Full variable domain (remainder filled in from reference TRBV5-4 and TRBJ2-7): ETGVTQSPTHLIKTRGQQVTLRCSSQSGHNTVSWYQQALGQGPQFIFQYYREEENGRGNFPPRFSGLQFPNYSSELNVNALELDDSALYLCASSFYRDFEQYFGPGTRLTVT.

This clonotype was found a few times. The V call is TRBV20-1, the J call TRBJ2-5, with a tentative D call TRBD2 (5 bases). The CDR3 extends over 13 amino acids. CDR1 is DFQATT and CDR2 is SNEGSKA in the germline V gene (reference sequence). Deletions cut 3 bases from V and 1 base from J, with 9 bases between. Here the CDR3 DNA reads TGCAGTGCTAGGGGCAGCGGCCAAGAGACCCAGTACTTC. Translating gives CSARGSGQETQYF.

CDR3 protein: CASRGAMGEQFF. The CDR3 DNA sequence: TGTGCCAGCAGGGGGGCGATGGGTGAGCAGTTCTTC. The chain is built from TRBV6-1 and TRBJ2-1; possible D gene TRBD1, 6 bases. The CDR3 consists of 12 residues. Germline CDR1 is MNHNS and CDR2 is SASEGT. Trimming left V 6 bases short and J 9 bases short, with 12 bases between.

This clonotype was seen many times. J is TRBJ2-3 and V is TRBV6-6; TRBD1 might be the D (5 bases). CDR3 size: 12 residues. Germline loops: CDR1 MNHNY, CDR2 SVGAGI (reference sequence). V lost 5 bases and J 6 bases, leaving 9 bases between the germline ends. CDR3 region: CASSKTVDTQYF. In nucleotides, the CDR3 is TGTGCCAGCAGTAAGACAGTGGATACGCAGTATTTT.

The chain joins TRBV10-3 to TRBJ2-7; D possibly corresponds to TRBD1 (5 bases). Deletions cut 6 bases from V and 2 bases from J, with 14 bases between. CDR1 and CDR2 from the germline V gene are ENHRY and SYGVKD. The CDR3 sequence is 14 residues long. The CDR3 DNA reads as TGTGCCATCAGCGGACGACAGACCACCTACGAGCAGTACTTC. Encoded protein: CAISGRQTTYEQYF.

This sequence joins TRBV29-1 and TRBJ2-2; possibly TRBD2 for D (5 bases). Germline V gives CDR1 SQVTM, CDR2 ANQGSEA. V shed 3 bases and J shed 7 bases, with 9 bases lying between them. There are 12 residues in the CDR3. The CDR3 coding sequence is TGCAGCGTTGAGCTAGCCGGCGGGGAGCTGTTTTTT. Translating it yields CSVELAGGELFF.

The V gene is TRBV12-3 or TRBV12-4, the J gene TRBJ1-5, with TRBD1 as a possible D gene (6 bases). V was trimmed by 6 bases and J by 2 bases, leaving 8 bases between them. The CDR3 consists of 13 residues. The CDR3: CASRKGGNQPQHF. Written as DNA, the CDR3 is TGTGCCAGCAGGAAGGGGGGCAATCAGCCCCAGCATTTT.

This clonotype was seen a few times. The gene calls are TRBV12-3 or TRBV12-4 and TRBJ2-1, with D possibly TRBD2 on 6 matching bases. The CDR3 sequence is 15 residues long. With 3 bases removed from V and 3 bases from J, the gap between germline ends came to 12 bases. CDR3 coding DNA: TGTGCCAGCAGTTTTTTGCGGGGTGGCTACAATGAGCAGTTCTTC. Its protein product is CASSFLRGGYNEQFF.

This clonotype was observed a single time. The J gene is TRBJ2-1, the V gene TRBV7-8; the match to TRBD2 covers 14 bases. Trimming took 1 base from V and 7 from J; bases not matched to a gene: 6. Germline V gene sequence: CDR1 SGHVS, CDR2 FQNEAQ. The CDR3 runs to 17 residues. As DNA, the CDR3 is TGTGCCAGCAGCTTAGATGGGACTAGCGGGAGAGCTAATGAGCAGTTCTTC. This codes for CASSLDGTSGRANEQFF.

This clonotype was observed a few times. V and J are TRBV27 and TRBJ2-3; 9 positions match TRBD1. With 5 bases clipped from V and 3 bases from J, the junction kept 9 bases outside the gene matches. CDR3 length: 16 amino acids. CDR1 MNHEY and CDR2 SMNVEV come from the germline V gene (reference sequence). The CDR3: CASSPGTGTRTDTQYF. In nucleotides, the CDR3 is TGTGCCAGCAGTCCCGGGACAGGGACGAGGACAGATACGCAGTATTTT.

V is TRBV6-2 or TRBV6-3 and J is TRBJ2-1, with 10 bases identical to TRBD1. The germline V gene encodes CDR1 MNHEY and CDR2 SVGEGT. This CDR3 spans 15 amino acids. V lost 5 bases, J lost 10 bases, and 11 bases stayed unmatched. The CDR3 region is CASSGRDRGLHEQFF. In DNA form, the CDR3 reads TGTGCCAGCAGTGGCCGGGACAGGGGTCTACACGAGCAGTTCTTC.

This chain connects TRBV11-2 to TRBJ2-3, with 12 nucleotides matching TRBD2. Germline CDR1 reads SGHAT; CDR2 reads FQNNGV. V was clipped by 3 bases and J by 0 bases; unmatched bases: 4. The CDR3 loop spans 17 amino acids. Here the CDR3 DNA reads TGTGCCAGCAGCTTCCTAGCGGGGGGGCCTAGCACAGATACGCAGTATTTT. This translates into CASSFLAGGPSTDTQYF.

This clonotype was counted only a few times. This CDR3 is CASSERWGTGVNTEAFF. CDR3 nucleotide sequence: TGTGCCAGCAGTGAAAGGTGGGGCACAGGGGTGAACACTGAAGCTTTCTTT. The chain recombines TRBV2 with TRBJ1-1, with 7 bases that match TRBD1. CDR3 length: 17 amino acids. With V trimmed by 2 bases and J by 0 bases, 9 bases remained unmatched. CDR1 is SNHLY, CDR2 FYNNEI, per germline.

This clonotype was found a few times. This chain joins TRBV20-1 and TRBJ1-2; the match to TRBD1 covers 7 bases. V dropped 6 bases and J dropped 3; count of bases not matched to a gene: 7. In germline, CDR1 is DFQATT, CDR2 SNEGSKA (reference sequence). The CDR3 spans 13 residues. CDR3 nucleotide sequence: TGCAGTGCAAAGAAGGACAGGCACTATGGCTACACCTTC. Residues: CSAKKDRHYGYTF.

About this clonotype itself: With a much larger clone just one base away, this may be a read error. The chain couples TRBV5-1 to TRBJ2-5; TRBD2 is a possible D gene (7 bases). The CDR3 has 14 amino acids. In germline, CDR1 is SGHRS, CDR2 YFSETQ. CDR3 protein: CASSLGGAEETLYF. The CDR3 DNA reads as TGCGCCAGCAGCTTAGGGGGGGCCGAAGAGACCCTGTACTTC.

Only a few counts were recorded for this clonotype. The chain has TRBV10-3 and TRBJ2-5; TRBD1 matches 10 bases. J gave up 5 bases and V 11 bases, and 11 bases lay outside the gene matches. In germline, CDR1 is ENHRY, CDR2 SYGVKD. This CDR3 is 14 amino acids long. Written as DNA, the CDR3 is TGTGCCTCCTCTTCCGGGACAGGGGATGAGACCCAGTACTTC. Amino acids: CASSSGTGDETQYF.

This clonotype has more than one count but fewer than ten. This chain joins TRBV5-1 and TRBJ2-2; TRBD1 might be the D (6 bases). V lost 2 bases to trimming and J lost 0 bases, with 11 bases between them. The CDR3 covers 16 residues. The germline V gene has CDR1 SGHRS and CDR2 YFSETQ. The CDR3 nucleotides are TGCGCCAGCAGCTTTCTCTCAGGGGCGAACACCGGGGAGCTGTTTTTT. Its translation is CASSFLSGANTGELFF.

The V gene is TRBV20-1, the J gene TRBJ2-1; TRBD2 matches at 13 bases. The trim removed 4 bases at V and 8 bases at J, leaving 5 bases unmatched. Germline V gene data show CDR1 as DFQATT and CDR2 as SNEGSKA (reference sequence). This CDR3 region has 14 residues. CDR3 in DNA: TGCAGTGCTATACTAGCGGGGGGGAAATATGAGCAGTTCTTC. Translated: CSAILAGGKYEQFF.

The V gene is TRBV4-2, the J gene TRBJ2-2; 14 positions agree with TRBD2. V shed 1 base, J shed 5 bases, and the junction held 6 bases outside the gene matches. The CDR3 covers 18 residues. CDR1 is LGHNA, CDR2 YNFKEQ, per germline. CDR3: CASSQGLAGGPRTGELFF. In DNA, the CDR3 is TGTGCCAGCAGCCAAGGACTAGCGGGGGGGCCTAGGACCGGGGAGCTGTTTTTT.

Here the CDR3 DNA reads TGCGCCAGCAGCGCCGGGACTAGCGGGGGGCCCTTTAATACGCAGTATTTT. Amino acid sequence: CASSAGTSGGPFNTQYF. The chain joins TRBV5-1 to TRBJ2-3; 15 bases agree with TRBD2. Per the germline V gene, CDR1 is SGHRS and CDR2 is YFSETQ. Trimming took 4 bases from V and 7 from J; bases not matched to a gene: 10. This CDR3 contains 17 residues.